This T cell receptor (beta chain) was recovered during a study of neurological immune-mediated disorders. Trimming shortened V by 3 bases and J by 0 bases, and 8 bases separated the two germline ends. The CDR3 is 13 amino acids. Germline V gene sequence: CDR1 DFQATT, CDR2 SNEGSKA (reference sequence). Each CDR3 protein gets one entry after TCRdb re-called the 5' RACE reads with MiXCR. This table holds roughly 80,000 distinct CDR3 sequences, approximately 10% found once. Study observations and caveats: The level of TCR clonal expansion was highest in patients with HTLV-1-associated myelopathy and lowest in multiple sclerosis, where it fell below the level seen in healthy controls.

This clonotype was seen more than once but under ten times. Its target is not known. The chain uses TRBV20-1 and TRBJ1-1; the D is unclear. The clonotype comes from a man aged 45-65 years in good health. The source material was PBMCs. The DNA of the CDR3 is TGCAGTGCTAGTTTCTCATTGAACACTGAAGCTTTCTTT. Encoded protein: CSASFSLNTEAFF.